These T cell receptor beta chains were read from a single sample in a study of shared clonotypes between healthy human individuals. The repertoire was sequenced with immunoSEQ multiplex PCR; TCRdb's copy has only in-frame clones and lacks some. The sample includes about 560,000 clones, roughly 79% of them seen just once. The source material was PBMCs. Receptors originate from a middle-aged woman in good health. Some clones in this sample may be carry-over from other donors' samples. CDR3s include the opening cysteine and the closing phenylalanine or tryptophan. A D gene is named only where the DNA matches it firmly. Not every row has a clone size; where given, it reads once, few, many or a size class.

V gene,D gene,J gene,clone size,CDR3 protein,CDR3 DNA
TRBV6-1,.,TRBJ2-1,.,CALGWRSYNEQFF,TGTGCCCTAGGGTGGAGATCCTACAATGAGCAGTTCTTC
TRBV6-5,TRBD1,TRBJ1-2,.,CASSYHGTGNYGYTF,TGTGCCAGCAGTTACCACGGGACAGGAAACTATGGCTACACCTTC
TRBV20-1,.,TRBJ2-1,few,CSAPTHNEQFF,TGCAGTGCCCCGACCCACAATGAGCAGTTCTTC
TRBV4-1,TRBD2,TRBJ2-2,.,CASSPKVAGVSTGELFF,TGCGCCAGCAGCCCCAAGGTTGCGGGAGTTAGCACCGGGGAGCTGTTTTTT
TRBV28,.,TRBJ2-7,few,CASRTSGLLYQQYF,TGTGCCAGCAGAACTTCGGGACTGCTTTATCAGCAGTACTTC
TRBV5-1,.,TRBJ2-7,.,CASSLVLSSEQYF,TGCGCCAGCAGCTTGGTACTATCGTCCGAGCAGTACTTC
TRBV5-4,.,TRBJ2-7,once,CASSFVGMVYEHHF,TGTGCCAGCAGCTTTGTCGGTATGGTCTACGAGCACCACTTC
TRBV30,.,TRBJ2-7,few,CAWSQVFRVSPEQYF,TGTGCCTGGAGCCAAGTATTTCGGGTTTCCCCCGAGCAGTACTTC
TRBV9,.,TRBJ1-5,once,CATSDPGGNQPQHF,TGTGCCACCTCGGACCCTGGGGGCAATCAGCCCCAGCATTTT
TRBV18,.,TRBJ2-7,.,CASSSPTDSYEQYF,TGTGCCAGCTCATCCCCGACTGACTCCTACGAGCAGTACTTC
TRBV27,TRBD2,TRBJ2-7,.,CASSLHAVAGEDKQYF,TGTGCCAGCAGTCTCCATGCGGTAGCGGGAGAGGATAAGCAGTACTTC
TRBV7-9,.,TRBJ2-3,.,CASSLFFSPTDTQYF,TGTGCCAGCAGCCTATTCTTCTCACCCACAGATACGCAGTATTTT
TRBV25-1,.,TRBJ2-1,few,CASSEFGSYTHNEQFF,TGTGCCAGCAGTGAATTTGGGTCGTATACCCACAATGAGCAGTTCTTC
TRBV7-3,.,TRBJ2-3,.,CASSSQGTDTQYF,TGTGCCAGCAGCTCGCAGGGGACAGATACGCAGTATTTT
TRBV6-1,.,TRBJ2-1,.,CASSLSNSNEQFF,TGTGCCAGCAGTCTCTCGAATAGCAATGAGCAGTTCTTC
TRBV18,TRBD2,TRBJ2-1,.,CASSLNVAGANSYNEQFF,TGTGCCAGCTCGCTAAACGTAGCGGGAGCGAACTCCTACAATGAGCAGTTCTTC
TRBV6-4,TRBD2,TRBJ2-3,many,CASSALAGSSTDTQYF,TGTGCCAGCAGCGCCTTAGCGGGGTCTAGCACAGATACGCAGTATTTT
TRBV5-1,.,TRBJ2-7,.,CASRAQGIYEQYF,TGCGCCAGCAGGGCCCAGGGTATCTACGAGCAGTACTTC
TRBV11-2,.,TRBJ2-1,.,CASSLDLYNEQFF,TGTGCCAGCAGCTTAGATCTTTACAATGAGCAGTTCTTC
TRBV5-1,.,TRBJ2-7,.,CASSMAVGGSEQYF,TGCGCCAGCAGCATGGCCGTGGGGGGCAGCGAGCAGTACTTC
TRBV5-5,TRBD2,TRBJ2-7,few,CASSLTSGVYEQYF,TGTGCCAGCAGCTTGACTAGCGGAGTCTACGAGCAGTACTTC
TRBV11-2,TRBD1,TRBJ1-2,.,CASSLGNRDRPVGYTF,TGTGCCAGCAGCTTAGGGAACCGGGACAGGCCGGTTGGCTACACCTTC